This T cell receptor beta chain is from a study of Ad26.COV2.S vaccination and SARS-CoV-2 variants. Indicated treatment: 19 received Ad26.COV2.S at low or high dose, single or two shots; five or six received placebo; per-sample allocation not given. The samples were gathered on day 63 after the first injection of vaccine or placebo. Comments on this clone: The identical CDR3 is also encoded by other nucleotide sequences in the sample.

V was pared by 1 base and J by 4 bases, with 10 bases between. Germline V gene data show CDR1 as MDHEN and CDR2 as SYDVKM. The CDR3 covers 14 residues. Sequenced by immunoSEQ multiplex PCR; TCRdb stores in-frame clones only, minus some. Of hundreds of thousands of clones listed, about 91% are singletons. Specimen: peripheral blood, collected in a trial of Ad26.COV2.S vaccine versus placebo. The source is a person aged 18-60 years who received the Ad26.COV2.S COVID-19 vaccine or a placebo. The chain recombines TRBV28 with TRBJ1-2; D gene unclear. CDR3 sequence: CASSLFRGSYGYTF. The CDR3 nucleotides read TGTGCCAGCAGTTTATTCCGGGGTAGCTATGGCTACACCTTC.